This record looks at one T cell receptor (beta chain) sequence and its context. Its antigen is unknown. The CDR3 is made up of 14 amino acids. V gave up 5 bases and J gave up 5 bases, with 13 bases separating them. Per the germline V gene, CDR1 is MGHRA and CDR2 is YSYEKL. The source of the sample is a study of T-cell memory formation after mild COVID-19. The wider study: TCR clusters mostly belonged to single donors. Study-wide points: Prior to infection, memory already included some responding clones, suggesting cross-reactive memory joined.

TCRdb reanalysed the 5' RACE reads using MiXCR and keeps one entry per CDR3 protein. The sample has 290,000 or so distinct CDR3 sequences, 15% to 20% seen once. This rearrangement joins TRBV4-1 to TRBJ2-1; possibly TRBD1 for D (6 bases). The receptor comes from a man between 18 and 35 years old who had mild COVID-19 (a few samples of this study predate the infection). Cell type and time point are not known. Sequenced material: PBMCs or a T cell subset sorted from them (not recorded which). The CDR3 loop reads CASSYRTDDNEQFF. The CDR3 coding sequence is TGCGCCAGCAGCTACCGGACAGATGACAATGAGCAGTTCTTC.